Described below is a single T cell receptor (beta chain) sequence and its context. No antigen is known for it. This sample was taken from a study of monozygotic twins with inflammatory bowel disease. Study results and limitations: Researchers were unable to tell different T cell subtypes apart. No repertoire similarity difference was seen between concordant and discordant twins; power was possibly limited.

The CDR3 runs 13 residues. One entry per CDR3 protein, without DNA, is what TCRdb gives after re-calling the 5' RACE reads. The repertoire table contains around 380,000 distinct CDR3 sequences. The clonotype comes from a human donor with ulcerative colitis or Crohn's disease, or a healthy co-twin of an affected twin (not recorded which). The sample taken for sequencing was blood. The genes are TRBV12-3 or TRBV12-4 and TRBJ1-4; TCRdb proposes TRBD1, but this gene call is untestable without DNA. CDR3 protein: CATRGVSNEKLFF.